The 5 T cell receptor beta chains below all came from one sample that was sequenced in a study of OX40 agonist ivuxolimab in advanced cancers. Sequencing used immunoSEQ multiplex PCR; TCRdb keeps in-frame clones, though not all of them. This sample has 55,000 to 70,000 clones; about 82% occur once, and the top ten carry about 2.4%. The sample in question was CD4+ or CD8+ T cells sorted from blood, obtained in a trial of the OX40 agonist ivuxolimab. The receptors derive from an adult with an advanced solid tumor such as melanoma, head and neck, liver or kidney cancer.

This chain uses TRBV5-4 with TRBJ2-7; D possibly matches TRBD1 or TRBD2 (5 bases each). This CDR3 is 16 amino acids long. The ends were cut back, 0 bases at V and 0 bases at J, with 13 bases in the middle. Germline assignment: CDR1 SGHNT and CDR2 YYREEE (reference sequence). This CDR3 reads CASSLGRDPSSYEQYF. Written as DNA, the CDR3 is TGTGCCAGCAGCTTGGGCCGGGACCCAAGCTCCTACGAGCAGTACTTC.

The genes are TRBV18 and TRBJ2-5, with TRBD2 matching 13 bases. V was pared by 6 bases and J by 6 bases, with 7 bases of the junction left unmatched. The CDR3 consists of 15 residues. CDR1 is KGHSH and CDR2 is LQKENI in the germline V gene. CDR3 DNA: TGTGCCAGCTCGGACCGGACTAGCGGGGGACAGACCCAGTACTTC. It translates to CASSDRTSGGQTQYF.

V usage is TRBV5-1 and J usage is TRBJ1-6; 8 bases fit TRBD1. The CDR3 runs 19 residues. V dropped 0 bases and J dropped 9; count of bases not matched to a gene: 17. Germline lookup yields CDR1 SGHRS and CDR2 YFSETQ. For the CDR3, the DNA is TGCGCCAGCAGCTTGGTGGGTTTGGGACAGGCTCTTGGAGGTTCACCCCTCCACTTT. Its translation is CASSLVGLGQALGGSPLHF.

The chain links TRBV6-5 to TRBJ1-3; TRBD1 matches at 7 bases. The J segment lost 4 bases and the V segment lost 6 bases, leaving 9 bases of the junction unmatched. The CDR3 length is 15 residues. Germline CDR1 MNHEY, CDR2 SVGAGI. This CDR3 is CASRHHGTVGNTIYF. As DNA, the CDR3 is TGTGCCAGCAGGCACCATGGGACAGTAGGAAACACCATATATTTT.

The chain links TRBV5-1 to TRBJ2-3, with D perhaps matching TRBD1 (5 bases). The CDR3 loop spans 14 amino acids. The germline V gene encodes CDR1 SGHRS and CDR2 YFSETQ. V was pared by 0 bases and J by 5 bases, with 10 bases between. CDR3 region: CASSLAQVGDTQYF. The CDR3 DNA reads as TGCGCCAGCAGCTTGGCACAGGTCGGAGATACGCAGTATTTT.